One T cell receptor beta chain is described in this entry. Its antigen is as yet unknown. Method: immunoSEQ multiplex PCR; TCRdb's copy keeps in-frame clones and lacks some. This sample carries about 61,000 clones, around 92% of them seen once, and the ten largest clones take approximately 23%. Prior autoimmune disease or systemic immunosuppression barred patients. The sample is drawn from a study of OX40 agonist ivuxolimab in advanced cancers. Study details: Patients were given ivuxolimab, an antibody that agonizes OX40 (CD134). The study, taken as a whole, reports: Expanded clones were, on average, more numerous in CD8+ T cells than in CD4+.

This CDR3 spans 15 amino acids. V lost 4 bases and J 2 bases, leaving 14 bases between the germline ends. From germline, CDR1 is KGHSH and CDR2 LQKENI. The rearrangement uses TRBV18 and TRBJ1-1, with D possibly being TRBD1 (6 bases). The sequence was collected from an adult with an advanced solid tumor such as melanoma, head and neck, liver or kidney cancer. The specimen was CD4+ or CD8+ T cells sorted from blood, collected in a trial of the OX40 agonist ivuxolimab. The CDR3 DNA is TGTGCCAGCTCACTCCTCAGGGACACCAACACTGAAGCTTTCTTT. It translates to CASSLLRDTNTEAFF. The whole variable domain, filled in from reference TRBV18 and TRBJ1-1, reads NAGVMQNPRHLVRRRGQEARLRCSPMKGHSHVYWYRQLPEEGLKFMVYLQKENIIDESGMPKERFSAEFPKEGPSILRIQQVVRGDSAAYFCASSLLRDTNTEAFFGQGTRLTVV.